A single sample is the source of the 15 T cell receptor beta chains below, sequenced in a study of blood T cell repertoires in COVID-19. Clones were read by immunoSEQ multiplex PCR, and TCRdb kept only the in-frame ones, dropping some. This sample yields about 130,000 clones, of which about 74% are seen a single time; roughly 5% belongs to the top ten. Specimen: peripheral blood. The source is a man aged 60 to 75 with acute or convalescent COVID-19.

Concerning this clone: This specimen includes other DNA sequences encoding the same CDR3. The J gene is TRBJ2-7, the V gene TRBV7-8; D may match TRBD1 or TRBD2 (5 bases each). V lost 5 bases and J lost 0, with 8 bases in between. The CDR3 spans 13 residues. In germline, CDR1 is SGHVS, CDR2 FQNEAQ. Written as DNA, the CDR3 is TGTGCCAGCAGCCAGGGAGCCTCCTACGAGCAGTACTTC. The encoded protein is CASSQGASYEQYF.

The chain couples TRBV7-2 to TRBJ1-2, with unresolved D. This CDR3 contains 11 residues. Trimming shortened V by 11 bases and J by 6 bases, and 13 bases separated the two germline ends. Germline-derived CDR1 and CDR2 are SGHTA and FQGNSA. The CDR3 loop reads CAGSPPDGYTF. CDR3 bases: TGTGCCGGTTCCCCCCCGGATGGCTACACCTTC.

CDR3 nucleotide sequence: TGCAGCGTGACGACAGGGGCTAATGAAAAACTGTTTTTT. Amino acid sequence: CSVTTGANEKLFF. This chain connects TRBV29-1 to TRBJ1-4; 8 nucleotides agree with TRBD1. Germline values: CDR1 SQVTM, CDR2 ANQGSEA. The CDR3 consists of 13 residues. The ends lost 6 bases at V and 3 bases at J; junction bases unmatched: 3.

CDR3 protein: CASSSIPVGEAGNTIYF. CDR3 sequence (DNA): TGTGCCAGCTCATCTATTCCGGTGGGGGAGGCTGGAAACACCATATATTTT. The chain is built from TRBV18 and TRBJ1-3; the D gene is possibly TRBD1 (5 bases). The germline V and J ends were trimmed by 5 bases and 2 bases, with 19 bases remaining between them. This CDR3 has 17 residues. Germline V gene data show CDR1 as KGHSH and CDR2 as LQKENI. Looking up the rest from reference TRBV18 and TRBJ1-3 gives the full variable domain: NAGVMQNPRHLVRRRGQEARLRCSPMKGHSHVYWYRQLPEEGLKFMVYLQKENIIDESGMPKERFSAEFPKEGPSILRIQQVVRGDSAAYFCASSSIPVGEAGNTIYFGEGSWLTVV.

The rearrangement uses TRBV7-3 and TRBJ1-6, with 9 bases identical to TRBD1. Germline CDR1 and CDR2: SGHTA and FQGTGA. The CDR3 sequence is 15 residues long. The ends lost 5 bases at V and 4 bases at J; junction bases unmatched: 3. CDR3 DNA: TGTGCCAGCAGCCGGGACAGGGTTTATAATTCACCCCTCCACTTT. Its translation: CASSRDRVYNSPLHF.

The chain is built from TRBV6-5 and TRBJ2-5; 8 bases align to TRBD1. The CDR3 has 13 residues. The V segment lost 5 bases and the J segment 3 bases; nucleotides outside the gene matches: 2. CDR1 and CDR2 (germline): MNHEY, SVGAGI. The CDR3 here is CASSRTGKETQYF. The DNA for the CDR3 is TGTGCCAGCAGTCGGACAGGGAAAGAGACCCAGTACTTC.

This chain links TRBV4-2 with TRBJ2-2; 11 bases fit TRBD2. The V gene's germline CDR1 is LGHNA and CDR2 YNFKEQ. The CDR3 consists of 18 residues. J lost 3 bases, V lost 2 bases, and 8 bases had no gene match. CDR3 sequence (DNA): TGTGCCAGCAGCCAACCCGCTAGCGGGGGGAGGGACACCGGGGAGCTGTTTTTT. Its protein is CASSQPASGGRDTGELFF.

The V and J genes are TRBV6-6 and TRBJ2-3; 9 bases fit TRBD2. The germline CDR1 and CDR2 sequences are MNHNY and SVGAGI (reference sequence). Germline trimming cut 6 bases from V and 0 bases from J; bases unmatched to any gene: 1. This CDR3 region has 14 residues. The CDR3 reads CASRSGGSTDTQYF. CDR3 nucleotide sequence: TGTGCCAGCAGGAGCGGGGGGAGCACAGATACGCAGTATTTT.

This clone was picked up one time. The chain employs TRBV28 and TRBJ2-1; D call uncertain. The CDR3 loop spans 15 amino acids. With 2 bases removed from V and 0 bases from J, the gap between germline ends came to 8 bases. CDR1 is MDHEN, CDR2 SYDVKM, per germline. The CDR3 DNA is TGTGCCAGCAGTTTAATAAGGAGCTCCTACAATGAGCAGTTCTTC. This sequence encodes CASSLIRSSYNEQFF.

CDR3 nucleotides: TGTGCCAGCAGCCCCCAAGGACAGGGAAGGTCACCCCTCCACTTT. Its protein is CASSPQGQGRSPLHF. The chain is built from TRBV14 and TRBJ1-6; 8 positions agree with TRBD1. The CDR3 is made up of 15 amino acids. Germline V gene sequence: CDR1 SGHDN, CDR2 FVKESK. V was pared by 4 bases and J by 10 bases, with 9 bases of the junction left unmatched.

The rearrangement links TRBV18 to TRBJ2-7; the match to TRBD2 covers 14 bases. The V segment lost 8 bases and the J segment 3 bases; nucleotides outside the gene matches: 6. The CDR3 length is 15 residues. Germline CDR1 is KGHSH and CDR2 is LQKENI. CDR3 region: CASRGTSGSGYEQYF. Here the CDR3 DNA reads TGTGCCAGCCGAGGGACTAGCGGGAGTGGCTACGAGCAGTACTTC.

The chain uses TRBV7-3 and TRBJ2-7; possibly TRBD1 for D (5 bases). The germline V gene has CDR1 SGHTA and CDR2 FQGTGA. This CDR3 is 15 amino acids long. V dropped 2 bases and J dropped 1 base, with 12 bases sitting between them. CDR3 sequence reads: CASSLGAGNSYEQYF. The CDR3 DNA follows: TGTGCCAGCAGCTTAGGTGCAGGGAATTCCTACGAGCAGTACTTC.

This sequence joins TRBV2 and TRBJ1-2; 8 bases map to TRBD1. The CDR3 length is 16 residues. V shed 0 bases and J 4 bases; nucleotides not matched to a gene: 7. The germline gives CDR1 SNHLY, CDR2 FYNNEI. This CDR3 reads CASSEAGQGVSYGYTF. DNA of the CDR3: TGTGCCAGCAGTGAAGCAGGACAGGGTGTTAGCTATGGCTACACCTTC.

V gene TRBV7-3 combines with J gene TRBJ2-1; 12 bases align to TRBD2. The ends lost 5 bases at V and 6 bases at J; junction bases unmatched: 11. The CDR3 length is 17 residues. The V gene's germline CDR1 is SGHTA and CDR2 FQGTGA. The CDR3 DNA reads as TGTGCCAGCAGCCCGAGGACCCGACTAGCGGGGGCCAATGAGCAGTTCTTC. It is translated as CASSPRTRLAGANEQFF.

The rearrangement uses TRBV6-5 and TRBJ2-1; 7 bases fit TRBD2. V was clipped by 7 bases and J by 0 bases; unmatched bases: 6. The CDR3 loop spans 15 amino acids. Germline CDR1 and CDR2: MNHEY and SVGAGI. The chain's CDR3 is CASIKGGSSYNEQFF. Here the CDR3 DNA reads TGTGCCAGCATAAAGGGAGGGAGCTCCTACAATGAGCAGTTCTTC.